The 15 T cell receptor beta chains reported below all come from one sample, sequenced in a study of T cell repertoires in cytomegalovirus infection. From the reads, TCRdb called clonotypes with MiXCR, one entry per CDR3 protein. The table has roughly 760,000 distinct CDR3 sequences, 35% to 40% seen once. Sequencing was performed on PBMCs. All receptors derive from a human donor in good health (CMV status not recorded). Some clones in this sample may be carry-over from other donors' samples.

The table lists this clonotype with a few counts. The CDR3 DNA sequence: TGCGCCAGCAGCATGACGGAGTACACTGAAGCTTTCTTT. Its protein is CASSMTEYTEAFF. The chain recombines TRBV5-1 with TRBJ1-1; no clear D gene. Germline V gene lookup returns CDR1 SGHRS and CDR2 YFSETQ. CDR3 length equals 13 residues. Trimming stripped 4 bases from V and 3 bases from J, with 10 bases between.

This chain uses TRBV7-2 with TRBJ2-7; weak D call: TRBD2 (6 bases). The CDR3 has 15 amino acids. Per germline, CDR1 SGHTA and CDR2 FQGNSA. V lost 1 base, J lost 4 bases, and 14 bases lay in between. The CDR3 loop reads CASSLVLASTYEQYF. CDR3 nucleotides: TGTGCCAGCAGCTTAGTTCTAGCGAGCACTTACGAGCAGTACTTC.

The V and J genes are TRBV4-1 and TRBJ2-5; perhaps TRBD2 as D (5 bases). The V and J ends lost 0 bases and 4 bases respectively, with 15 bases between them. This CDR3 spans 16 amino acids. Germline V gene lookup returns CDR1 MGHRA and CDR2 YSYEKL. This CDR3 is CASSQEAALITETQYF. The CDR3 nucleotides read TGCGCCAGCAGCCAAGAAGCGGCTCTGATTACAGAGACCCAGTACTTC.

This clonotype was observed a handful of times. This chain connects TRBV28 to TRBJ1-2; a weak D match, TRBD1 (6 bases). Germline V gene lookup returns CDR1 MDHEN and CDR2 SYDVKM. Trimming removed 5 bases at V and 9 bases at J, with 10 bases between. The CDR3 sequence is 11 residues long. DNA for the CDR3: TGTGCCAGCAGTAGGGGGAGGAGCTACACCTTC. Protein product: CASSRGRSYTF.

Only a few counts were recorded for this clonotype. CDR3 sequence: CASKLSYEQYF. The DNA for the CDR3 is TGTGCCAGCAAATTGAGCTACGAGCAGTACTTC. The V call is TRBV12-3 or TRBV12-4, the J call TRBJ2-7; D ambiguous. The CDR3 is 11 residues long. V lost 7 bases to trimming and J lost 3 bases, with 7 bases between them.

The chain combines TRBV30 with TRBJ1-3, with 8 bases matching TRBD1. The germline CDR1 and CDR2 sequences are GTSNPN and SVGIG (reference sequence). J lost 0 bases, V lost 2 bases, and 9 bases had no gene match. The CDR3 is made up of 17 amino acids. The CDR3 nucleotides read TGTGCCTGGAGTACCACTAGGGACAGGCTCTCTGGAAACACCATATATTTT. Residues: CAWSTTRDRLSGNTIYF.

In its sample, this clonotype was seen a few times. The rearrangement links TRBV25-1 to TRBJ1-4; 7 bases fit TRBD1. The length of the CDR3 is 13 residues. V shed 4 bases, J shed 8 bases, and the junction held 4 bases outside the gene matches. Germline CDR1 and CDR2: MGHDK and SYGVNS. This chain's CDR3 is CASSADRTEKLFF. The CDR3 nucleotides are TGTGCCAGCAGTGCGGACAGGACGGAAAAACTGTTTTTT.

This clonotype has just a few counts. The chain employs TRBV29-1 and TRBJ2-1; 9 bases match TRBD2. The CDR3 runs 15 residues. The germline gives CDR1 SQVTM, CDR2 ANQGSEA. Trimming cost V 4 bases and J 4 bases; bases outside gene matches: 8. CDR3 nucleotides: TGCAGCGTTGGGACGGCGGGAGGGATTTACAATGAGCAGTTCTTC. The encoded protein is CSVGTAGGIYNEQFF.

The chain couples TRBV20-1 to TRBJ1-2; D uncertain. The CDR3 spans 18 residues. Deletions cut 3 bases from V and 2 bases from J, with 25 bases between. Germline V CDR1 and CDR2: DFQATT, SNEGSKA (reference sequence). The chain's CDR3 is CSASTLEPGPLLNYGYTF. CDR3 nucleotide sequence: TGCAGTGCTAGCACTTTGGAACCGGGTCCCCTCCTGAACTATGGCTACACCTTC.

This clonotype has ten or more counts. The J gene is TRBJ2-5, the V gene TRBV7-2, with 11 bases that match TRBD2. Germline assignment: CDR1 SGHTA and CDR2 FQGNSA. J was trimmed by 2 bases and V by 5 bases; bases with no gene match: 7. The CDR3 totals 16 residues. The CDR3 region has the DNA TGTGCCAGCAGCATCACCGGGACTAGCGGACAAGAGACCCAGTACTTC. Its protein is CASSITGTSGQETQYF.

This clonotype has ten or more counts. The chain has TRBV7-8 and TRBJ2-7; 10 bases match TRBD1. This CDR3 comprises 16 residues. The ends lost 0 bases at V and 3 bases at J; junction bases unmatched: 5. Germline loops: CDR1 SGHVS, CDR2 FQNEAQ. CDR3 DNA: TGTGCCAGCAGCTTAGCAGGAGGGACAGGGGTCTACGAGCAGTACTTC. It codes for CASSLAGGTGVYEQYF.

The V call is TRBV6-6, the J call TRBJ1-5; perhaps TRBD1 as D (5 bases). Per germline, CDR1 MNHNY and CDR2 SVGAGI (reference sequence). This CDR3 comprises 14 residues. V was shortened by 6 bases and J by 1 base, with 10 bases between the two germline ends. CDR3 sequence: CASSPAGSNQPQHF. CDR3 sequence (DNA): TGTGCCAGCAGCCCCGCAGGGAGCAATCAGCCCCAGCATTTT.

This clonotype was counted ten times or more. The rearrangement joins TRBV20-1 to TRBJ2-1; 7 bases agree with TRBD1. This CDR3 spans 13 amino acids. Germline V gene sequence: CDR1 DFQATT, CDR2 SNEGSKA (reference sequence). Trimming removed 6 bases from V and 4 bases from J; junction bases left unmatched: 6. In DNA, the CDR3 is TGCAGTGCACGTAGGGGGCGGTACAATGAGCAGTTCTTC. This translates into CSARRGRYNEQFF.

J is TRBJ2-2 and V is TRBV28; D call uncertain. The V gene lost 7 bases and the J gene lost 3 bases, with 12 bases spanning the gap. The CDR3 is 14 residues long. In germline, CDR1 is MDHEN, CDR2 SYDVKM. The CDR3 sequence is CASKRKRYTGELFF. The CDR3 DNA reads as TGTGCCAGCAAGAGGAAAAGGTACACCGGGGAGCTGTTTTTT.

This clonotype was detected many times. The chain links TRBV7-2 to TRBJ2-7, with 9 bases that match TRBD1. The germline CDR1 and CDR2 sequences are SGHTA and FQGNSA. V trimming: 5 bases; J trimming: 3 bases; junction bases outside the gene matches: 8. The CDR3 is made up of 15 amino acids. CDR3 loop: CASSGLGQGDYEQYF. The CDR3 DNA is TGTGCCAGCAGCGGGCTGGGACAGGGCGACTACGAGCAGTACTTC.